Listed below are T cell receptor beta chains from one sample, sequenced in a study of control samples from healthy donors and cancer patients. Some clones are missing from TCRdb's copy, which holds only in-frame ones; the method was immunoSEQ multiplex PCR. The sample gives 45,000 to 60,000 clones, about four fifths of which show up once; around 10% is in the top ten. The sequencing input was blood. Receptors originate from a man between 70 and 80 years old in good health. Each CDR3 is given with its conserved first and last residue. Fields, in order: clone size, J gene, V gene, D gene, CDR3 protein, CDR3 DNA. The D gene is left open where the match is weak. Expanded clones get a size class; other rows say once, few or many, or leave the size out.

clone size: -; J gene: TRBJ2-2; V gene: TRBV6-5; D gene: TRBD2; CDR3 protein: CASSRLADTGELFF; CDR3 DNA: TGTGCCAGCAGCAGACTAGCCGACACCGGGGAGCTGTTTTTT
clone size: -; J gene: TRBJ1-2; V gene: TRBV9; D gene: -; CDR3 protein: CASSVDFQQGLYGYTF; CDR3 DNA: TGTGCCAGCAGCGTAGATTTCCAGCAGGGCCTCTATGGCTACACCTTC
clone size: -; J gene: TRBJ1-1; V gene: TRBV10-2; D gene: -; CDR3 protein: CASSFWANEAFF; CDR3 DNA: TGCGCCAGCAGCTTTTGGGCGAATGAAGCTTTCTTT
clone size: -; J gene: TRBJ1-3; V gene: TRBV10-3; D gene: -; CDR3 protein: CAIRNVRDGNSGNTIYF; CDR3 DNA: TGTGCCATCAGAAATGTCCGGGACGGAAACTCTGGAAACACCATATATTTT
clone size: -; J gene: TRBJ2-3; V gene: TRBV4-2; D gene: -; CDR3 protein: CASSQGLGGGSTDTQYF; CDR3 DNA: TGTGCCAGCAGCCAAGGCTTGGGCGGCGGCTCCACAGATACGCAGTATTTT
clone size: -; J gene: TRBJ2-5; V gene: TRBV25-1; D gene: -; CDR3 protein: CASSDPPRGRQETQYF; CDR3 DNA: TGTGCCAGCAGTGACCCCCCCAGGGGCCGACAAGAGACCCAGTACTTC
clone size: -; J gene: TRBJ1-1; V gene: TRBV6-4; D gene: -; CDR3 protein: CASSESGNTEAFF; CDR3 DNA: TGTGCCAGCAGTGAATCCGGGAACACTGAAGCTTTCTTT
clone size: -; J gene: TRBJ1-6; V gene: TRBV6-2/TRBV6-3; D gene: -; CDR3 protein: CASSYGDGFNSPLHF; CDR3 DNA: TGTGCCAGCAGTTACGGGGACGGTTTTAATTCACCCCTCCACTTT
clone size: -; J gene: TRBJ1-5; V gene: TRBV4-1; D gene: -; CDR3 protein: CASSQEGAGDQPQHF; CDR3 DNA: TGCGCCAGCAGCCAAGAAGGGGCAGGGGATCAGCCCCAGCATTTT
clone size: few; J gene: TRBJ1-2; V gene: TRBV28; D gene: -; CDR3 protein: CASSLERWGFNYGYTF; CDR3 DNA: TGTGCCAGCAGTTTAGAGCGGTGGGGTTTTAACTATGGCTACACCTTC
clone size: few; J gene: TRBJ1-4; V gene: TRBV4-1; D gene: -; CDR3 protein: CASSQVTGGNEKLFF; CDR3 DNA: TGCGCCAGCAGCCAAGTTACGGGAGGGAATGAAAAACTGTTTTTT
clone size: -; J gene: TRBJ2-1; V gene: TRBV19; D gene: TRBD2; CDR3 protein: CASSRGGRSHNEQFF; CDR3 DNA: TGTGCCAGTAGTCGTGGCGGGAGATCCCACAATGAGCAGTTCTTC
clone size: -; J gene: TRBJ2-2; V gene: TRBV18; D gene: TRBD1; CDR3 protein: CASSPRTGGDTGELFF; CDR3 DNA: TGTGCCAGCTCACCCCGGACAGGGGGCGACACCGGGGAGCTGTTTTTT
clone size: -; J gene: TRBJ2-5; V gene: TRBV2; D gene: TRBD2; CDR3 protein: CASTIPDAGGGETQYF; CDR3 DNA: TGTGCCAGCACCATTCCCGACGCGGGGGGAGGAGAGACCCAGTACTTC
clone size: -; J gene: TRBJ1-4; V gene: TRBV4-2; D gene: -; CDR3 protein: CASSQGGDTWEKLFF; CDR3 DNA: TGTGCCAGCAGCCAAGGAGGGGACACATGGGAAAAACTGTTTTTT
clone size: once; J gene: TRBJ2-4; V gene: TRBV2; D gene: -; CDR3 protein: CASSRTEAKNIQYF; CDR3 DNA: TGTGCCAGCAGTCGTACAGAAGCCAAAAACATTCAGTACTTC
clone size: -; J gene: TRBJ2-1; V gene: TRBV10-1; D gene: TRBD2; CDR3 protein: CASSGGAGYNEQFF; CDR3 DNA: TGCGCCAGCAGCGGGGGGGCCGGCTACAATGAGCAGTTCTTC
clone size: -; J gene: TRBJ1-5; V gene: TRBV12-3/TRBV12-4; D gene: -; CDR3 protein: CASRLDGQPQHF; CDR3 DNA: TGTGCCAGTCGTCTGGATGGACAGCCCCAGCATTTT
clone size: once; J gene: TRBJ1-2; V gene: TRBV5-1; D gene: -; CDR3 protein: CASSLAAGDGYTF; CDR3 DNA: TGCGCCAGCAGCTTGGCGGCAGGGGATGGCTACACCTTC
clone size: -; J gene: TRBJ2-1; V gene: TRBV5-1; D gene: -; CDR3 protein: CASSLQSALEQFF; CDR3 DNA: TGCGCCAGCAGCTTGCAATCGGCCCTAGAGCAGTTCTTC
clone size: -; J gene: TRBJ2-3; V gene: TRBV24-1; D gene: -; CDR3 protein: CATSALGQSGNTQYF; CDR3 DNA: TGTGCCACCAGTGCCCTCGGGCAGTCCGGGAATACGCAGTATTTT